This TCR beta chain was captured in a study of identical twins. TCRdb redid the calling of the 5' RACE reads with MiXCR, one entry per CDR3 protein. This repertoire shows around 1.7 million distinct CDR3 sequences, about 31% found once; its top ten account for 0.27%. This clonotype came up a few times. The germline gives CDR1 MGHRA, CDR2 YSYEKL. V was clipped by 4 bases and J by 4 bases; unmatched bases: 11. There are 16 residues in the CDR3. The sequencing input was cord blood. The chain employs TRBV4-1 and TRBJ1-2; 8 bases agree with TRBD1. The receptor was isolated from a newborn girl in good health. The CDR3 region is CASSRLLDRVGYGYTF. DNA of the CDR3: TGCGCCAGCAGCCGCCTACTGGACAGGGTAGGCTATGGCTACACCTTC.